The 24 T cell receptor beta chains listed next were all sequenced from one sample in a study of a mutant IDH1 vaccine in newly diagnosed glioma. Clones were sequenced by immunoSEQ multiplex PCR, and TCRdb holds only the in-frame ones, with some missing. The table shows 45,000 to 65,000 clones, with roughly 82% occurring only once. Time point of the sample: week 5, during vaccination. Vaccination comprised doses that each held 300 ug of mutant IDH1 20-mer peptide, plus topical imiquimod. These receptors' antigens are unknown. This specimen consisted of PBMCs, obtained from a glioma patient whose treatment included an IDH1 peptide vaccine. The receptor set was obtained from a young woman with glioma. Some clones in this sample may be carry-over from other donors' samples.

The CDR3 is CASSQDGYYEQYF. The CDR3 DNA reads TGTGCCAGCAGCCAAGATGGGTATTACGAGCAGTACTTC. This sequence joins TRBV4-2 and TRBJ2-7; D gene uncertain. The CDR3 extends over 13 amino acids. The germline V gene has CDR1 LGHNA and CDR2 YNFKEQ. With 0 bases removed from V and 4 bases from J, the gap between germline ends came to 7 bases.

To note about this clone: A junction boundary mismatches the germline segment, possibly from a read error. This rearrangement joins TRBV6-1 to TRBJ2-1, with 12 nucleotides matching TRBD2. Looked up from germline, CDR1 is MNHNS and CDR2 is SASEGT. This CDR3 comprises 14 residues. The CDR3 sequence is CASSASGGAMGSVF. Here the CDR3 DNA reads TGTGCCAGCAGTGCTAGCGGGGGGGCCATGGGTTCTGTCTTC.

This clone was counted a single time. This chain uses TRBV7-8 with TRBJ1-2; D possibly corresponds to TRBD1 (6 bases). Germline V gives CDR1 SGHVS, CDR2 FQNEAQ. The CDR3 spans 14 residues. V lost 1 base and J 3 bases, leaving 9 bases between the germline ends. The CDR3, as DNA: TGTGCCAGCAGCTTAGGGGGGGCAGACTATGGCTACACCTTC. Protein sequence: CASSLGGADYGYTF. Full variable domain (missing parts from reference TRBV7-8 and TRBJ1-2): GAGVSQSPRYKVAKRGQDVALRCDPISGHVSLFWYQQALGQGPEFLTYFQNEAQLDKSGLPSDRFFAERPEGSVSTLKIQRTQQEDSAVYLCASSLGGADYGYTFGSGTRLTVV.

This CDR3 is CAFARAGRNEQYF. The CDR3 coding sequence is TGTGCCTTCGCCCGGGCGGGACGTAACGAGCAGTACTTC. This rearrangement joins TRBV30 to TRBJ2-7; tentatively, D is TRBD2 (6 bases). This CDR3 spans 13 amino acids. V gave up 7 bases and J gave up 5 bases, with 18 bases separating them. Looked up from germline, CDR1 is GTSNPN and CDR2 is SVGIG (reference sequence).

The rearrangement uses TRBV9 and TRBJ2-7, with 10 nucleotides matching TRBD2. Germline V lookup: CDR1 SGDLS, CDR2 YYNGEE. After removal of 0 bases from V and 3 bases from J, the junction contained 9 bases not matched to a gene. The CDR3 contains 17 residues. CDR3: CASSVEASGRRSYEQYF. The DNA for the CDR3 is TGTGCCAGCAGCGTAGAGGCTAGCGGGAGAAGGAGCTACGAGCAGTACTTC.

The chain uses TRBV7-9 and TRBJ1-1; D uncertain. Germline lookup yields CDR1 SEHNR and CDR2 FQNEAQ (reference sequence). V shed 3 bases and J shed 4 bases, with 9 bases lying between them. The CDR3 is made up of 13 amino acids. This CDR3 is CASSFKVSTEAFF. Here the CDR3 DNA reads TGTGCCAGCAGCTTCAAAGTTAGCACTGAAGCTTTCTTT. Drawing the rest from reference TRBV7-9 and TRBJ1-1, the complete variable domain is DTGVSQNPRHKITKRGQNVTFRCDPISEHNRLYWYRQTLGQGPEFLTYFQNEAQLEKSRLLSDRFSAERPKGSFSTLEIQRTEQGDSAMYLCASSFKVSTEAFFGQGTRLTVV.

The chain combines TRBV29-1 with TRBJ2-7; D remains unclear. The V end was cut by 1 base, the J end by 1 base, with 11 bases between. The CDR3 sequence is 14 residues long. Germline CDR1 reads SQVTM; CDR2 reads ANQGSEA. The CDR3 reads CSVEVLQLSYEQYF. The CDR3 nucleotides are TGCAGCGTTGAAGTGCTACAGCTATCCTACGAGCAGTACTTC.

V and J are TRBV28 and TRBJ1-4; a possible D gene is TRBD1 (5 bases). The CDR3 runs to 14 residues. Per the germline V gene, CDR1 is MDHEN and CDR2 is SYDVKM. V lost 3 bases, J lost 5 bases, and 10 bases lay in between. The CDR3 bases are TGTGCCAGCAGTTTTGAGGGGATAAATGAAAAACTGTTTTTT. This gives the protein CASSFEGINEKLFF.

The chain recombines TRBV4-3 with TRBJ2-1, with TRBD2 matching 13 bases. Germline values: CDR1 LGHNA, CDR2 YSLEER. This CDR3 has 17 residues. Unmatched junction bases numbered 13, after V lost 4 bases and J lost 10 bases. CDR3 sequence reads: CASSLRTSGGPEGEQFF. As DNA, the CDR3 is TGCGCCAGCAGCCTCCGGACTAGCGGGGGCCCCGAGGGGGAGCAGTTCTTC.

The chain employs TRBV11-2 and TRBJ2-5, with no clear D. Trimming took 3 bases from V and 2 from J, leaving 7 bases between them. The CDR3 sequence is 13 residues long. CDR1 is SGHAT and CDR2 is FQNNGV in the germline V gene. As DNA, the CDR3 is TGTGCCAGCAGCTTTCTAGGGCAAGAGACCCAGTACTTC. Translation gives CASSFLGQETQYF.

V gene TRBV9 combines with J gene TRBJ1-1; TRBD1 might be the D (5 bases). V dropped 4 bases and J dropped 10 bases, with 11 bases sitting between them. The CDR3 contains 11 residues. Germline CDR1 is SGDLS and CDR2 is YYNGEE. CDR3 nucleotides: TGTGCCAGCAGCCCTCGGGACGTAGCTTTCTTT. It codes for CASSPRDVAFF. Together with reference TRBV9 and TRBJ1-1, the CDR3 gives the full variable domain: DSGVTQTPKHLITATGQRVTLRCSPRSGDLSVYWYQQSLDQGLQFLIQYYNGEERAKGNILERFSAQQFPDLHSELNLSSLELGDSALYFCASSPRDVAFFGQGTRLTVV.

The V call is TRBV25-1, the J call TRBJ1-2; tentatively, D is TRBD1 (6 bases). V was shortened by 7 bases and J by 7 bases, with 10 bases between the two germline ends. Germline lookup yields CDR1 MGHDK and CDR2 SYGVNS. CDR3 length: 11 residues. Here the CDR3 DNA reads TGTGCCAGCACAGGGACAAGTGGCTACACCTTC. Its translation is CASTGTSGYTF.

The rearrangement joins TRBV19 to TRBJ1-2, with a tentative D call TRBD1 (6 bases). V lost 4 bases, J lost 4 bases, and 13 bases lay in between. This CDR3 comprises 14 residues. Germline CDR1 LNHDA, CDR2 SQIVND (reference sequence). The CDR3 DNA is TGTGCCAGTAGTACCGTGGGGGGCTTCTATGGCTACACCTTC. Amino acid sequence: CASSTVGGFYGYTF.

The chain recombines TRBV10-3 with TRBJ2-7; 12 bases are a match to TRBD2. V dropped 4 bases and J dropped 7; count of bases not matched to a gene: 2. Germline V gene sequence: CDR1 ENHRY, CDR2 SYGVKD. The CDR3 sequence is 13 residues long. The CDR3 DNA reads TGTGCCATCAGTGCTAGCGGGAGGGGAGAGCAGTACTTC. This encodes CAISASGRGEQYF.

The rearrangement uses TRBV25-1 and TRBJ1-4, with 8 bases identical to TRBD1. V lost 6 bases and J lost 8; bases outside the gene matches: 8. The CDR3 extends over 14 amino acids. CDR1 is MGHDK, CDR2 SYGVNS, per germline. CDR3 in amino acids: CASSLDRGYEKLFF. CDR3 nucleotide sequence: TGTGCCAGCAGCCTAGACAGGGGCTACGAAAAACTGTTTTTT.

The chain joins TRBV7-2 to TRBJ1-1, with 9 positions matching TRBD1. V was clipped by 6 bases and J by 1 base; unmatched bases: 6. Looked up from germline, CDR1 is SGHTA and CDR2 is FQGNSA. The CDR3 has 15 residues. For the CDR3, the DNA is TGTGCCAGCAGGAACCGGGGACAGGGGAACACTGAAGCTTTCTTT. Amino acids: CASRNRGQGNTEAFF.

This clone was recorded once. The chain has TRBV11-2 and TRBJ1-1; a weak D match, TRBD1 (6 bases). CDR1 is SGHAT, CDR2 FQNNGV, per germline. CDR3 length equals 13 residues. V lost 5 bases to trimming and J lost 3 bases, with 10 bases between them. The CDR3 protein is CASSLSGDTEAFF. The CDR3 nucleotides read TGTGCCAGCAGCCTATCAGGGGACACTGAAGCTTTCTTT.

This chain joins TRBV6-1 and TRBJ1-5; no clear D gene. The CDR3 loop spans 14 amino acids. CDR1 is MNHNS and CDR2 is SASEGT in the germline V gene. The ends were cut back, 3 bases at V and 7 bases at J, with 13 bases in the middle. CDR3 nucleotide sequence: TGTGCCAGCAGTGAGTCGGGGTACTACCAGCCCCAGCATTTT. Protein sequence: CASSESGYYQPQHF.

This clone was recorded once. The chain joins TRBV7-3 to TRBJ1-2; no reliable D call. V lost 5 bases and J 12 bases, leaving 22 bases between the germline ends. In germline, CDR1 is SGHTA, CDR2 FQGTGA. The CDR3 is made up of 14 amino acids. The CDR3 sequence is CASSPSRSDGGHTF. DNA of the CDR3: TGTGCCAGCAGCCCCTCCAGATCCGACGGCGGCCACACCTTC. Complete variable domain (other parts from reference TRBV7-3 and TRBJ1-2): GAGVSQTPSNKVTEKGKYVELRCDPISGHTALYWYRQSLGQGPEFLIYFQGTGAADDSGLPNDRFFAVRPEGSVSTLKIQRTERGDSAVYLCASSPSRSDGGHTFGSGTRLTVV.

The chain has TRBV6-1 and TRBJ2-7; no clear D gene. The germline V gene encodes CDR1 MNHNS and CDR2 SASEGT. The CDR3 has 11 residues. The V gene lost 3 bases and the J gene lost 4 bases, with 4 bases spanning the gap. DNA for the CDR3: TGTGCCAGCAGTGACTGGTACGAGCAGTACTTC. Protein product: CASSDWYEQYF.

The chain has TRBV9 and TRBJ2-5, with TRBD1 as a possible D gene (5 bases). CDR1 is SGDLS and CDR2 is YYNGEE in the germline V gene. This CDR3 region has 14 residues. Between the trimmed V and J ends, which lost 0 bases and 1 base, there was a span of 7 bases. CDR3 sequence reads: CASSVAGFQETQYF. Here the CDR3 DNA reads TGTGCCAGCAGCGTAGCAGGGTTCCAAGAGACCCAGTACTTC.

CDR3 DNA: TGTGCCAGCAGCGTAGAAGGGGGAACGACGAACACTGAAGCTTTCTTT. Protein: CASSVEGGTTNTEAFF. The chain has TRBV9 and TRBJ1-1, with D perhaps TRBD1 (6 bases). Deletions cut 0 bases from V and 1 base from J, with 13 bases between. CDR1 is SGDLS, CDR2 YYNGEE, per germline. The CDR3 extends over 16 amino acids.

The chain links TRBV11-2 to TRBJ2-5; TRBD2 matches at 7 bases. Trimming took 2 bases from V and 4 from J; bases not matched to a gene: 7. CDR3 length: 15 amino acids. Germline CDR1 SGHAT, CDR2 FQNNGV. CDR3 residues: CASSLSGRGGETQYF. CDR3 nucleotides: TGTGCCAGCAGCTTATCAGGGAGGGGTGGAGAGACCCAGTACTTC.

The chain carries TRBV6-1 and TRBJ1-5, with 9 positions matching TRBD1. Germline V gives CDR1 MNHNS, CDR2 SASEGT. The CDR3 spans 15 residues. V trimming: 4 bases; J trimming: 7 bases; junction bases outside the gene matches: 8. The CDR3 DNA is TGTGCCAGCAGTGCTACCGGGACAGGGTGGCAGCCCCAGCATTTT. This codes for CASSATGTGWQPQHF.